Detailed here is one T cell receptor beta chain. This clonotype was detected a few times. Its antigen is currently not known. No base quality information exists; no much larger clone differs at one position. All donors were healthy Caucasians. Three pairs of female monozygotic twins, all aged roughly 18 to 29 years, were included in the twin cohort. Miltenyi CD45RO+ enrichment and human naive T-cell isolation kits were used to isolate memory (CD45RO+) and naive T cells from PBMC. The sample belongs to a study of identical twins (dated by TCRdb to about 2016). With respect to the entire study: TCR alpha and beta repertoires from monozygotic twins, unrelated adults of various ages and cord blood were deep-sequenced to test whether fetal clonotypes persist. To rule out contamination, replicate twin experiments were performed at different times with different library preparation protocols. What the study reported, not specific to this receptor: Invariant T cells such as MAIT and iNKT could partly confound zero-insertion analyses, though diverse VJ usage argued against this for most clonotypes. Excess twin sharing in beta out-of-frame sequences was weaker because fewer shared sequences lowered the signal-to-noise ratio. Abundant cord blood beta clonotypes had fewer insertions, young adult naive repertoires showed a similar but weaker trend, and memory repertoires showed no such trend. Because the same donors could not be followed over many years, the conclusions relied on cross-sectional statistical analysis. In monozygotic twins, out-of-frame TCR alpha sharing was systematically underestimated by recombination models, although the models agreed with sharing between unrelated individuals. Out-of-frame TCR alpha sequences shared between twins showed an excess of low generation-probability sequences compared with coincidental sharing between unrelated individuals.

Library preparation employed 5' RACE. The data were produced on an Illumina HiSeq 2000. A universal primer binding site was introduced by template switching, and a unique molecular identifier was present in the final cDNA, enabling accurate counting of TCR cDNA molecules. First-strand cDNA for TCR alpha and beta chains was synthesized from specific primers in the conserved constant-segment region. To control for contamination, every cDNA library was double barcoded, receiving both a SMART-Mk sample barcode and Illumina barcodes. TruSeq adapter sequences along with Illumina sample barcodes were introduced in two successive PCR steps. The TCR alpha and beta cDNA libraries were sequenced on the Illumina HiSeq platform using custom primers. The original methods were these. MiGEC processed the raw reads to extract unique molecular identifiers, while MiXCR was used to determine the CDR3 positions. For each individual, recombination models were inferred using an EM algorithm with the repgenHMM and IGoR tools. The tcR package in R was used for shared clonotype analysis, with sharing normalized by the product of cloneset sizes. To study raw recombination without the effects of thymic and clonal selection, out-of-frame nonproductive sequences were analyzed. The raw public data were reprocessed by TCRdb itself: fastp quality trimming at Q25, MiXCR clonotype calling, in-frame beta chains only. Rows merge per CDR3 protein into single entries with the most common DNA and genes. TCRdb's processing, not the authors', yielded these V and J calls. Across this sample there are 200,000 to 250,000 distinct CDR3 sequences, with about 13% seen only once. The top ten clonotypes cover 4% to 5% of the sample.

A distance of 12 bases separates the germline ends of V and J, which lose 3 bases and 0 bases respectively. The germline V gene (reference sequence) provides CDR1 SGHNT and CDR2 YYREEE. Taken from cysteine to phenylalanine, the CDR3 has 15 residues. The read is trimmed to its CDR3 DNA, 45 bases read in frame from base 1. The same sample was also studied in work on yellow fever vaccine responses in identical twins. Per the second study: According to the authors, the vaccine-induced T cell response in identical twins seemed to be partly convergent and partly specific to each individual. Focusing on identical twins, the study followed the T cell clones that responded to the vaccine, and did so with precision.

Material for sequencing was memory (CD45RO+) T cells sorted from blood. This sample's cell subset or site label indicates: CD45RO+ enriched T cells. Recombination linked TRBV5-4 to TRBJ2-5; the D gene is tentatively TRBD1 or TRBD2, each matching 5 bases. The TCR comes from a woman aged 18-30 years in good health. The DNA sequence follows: TGTGCCAGCAGCTGGGGGTCCGGCTACCAAGAGACCCAGTACTTC. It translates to CASSWGSGYQETQYF.